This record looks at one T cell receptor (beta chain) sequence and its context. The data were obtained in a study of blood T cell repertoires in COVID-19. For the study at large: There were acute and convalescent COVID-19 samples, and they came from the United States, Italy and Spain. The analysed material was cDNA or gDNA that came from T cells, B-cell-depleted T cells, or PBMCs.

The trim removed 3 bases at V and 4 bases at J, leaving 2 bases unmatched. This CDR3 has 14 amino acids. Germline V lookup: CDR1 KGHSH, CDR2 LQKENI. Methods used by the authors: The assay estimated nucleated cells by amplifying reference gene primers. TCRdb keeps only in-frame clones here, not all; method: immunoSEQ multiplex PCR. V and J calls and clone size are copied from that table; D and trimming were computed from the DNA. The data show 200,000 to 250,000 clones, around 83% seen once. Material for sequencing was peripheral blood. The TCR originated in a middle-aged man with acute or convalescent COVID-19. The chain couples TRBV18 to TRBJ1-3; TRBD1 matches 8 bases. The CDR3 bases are TGTGCCAGCTCACCTGGACAGGGCGGAAACACCATATATTTT. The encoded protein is CASSPGQGGNTIYF. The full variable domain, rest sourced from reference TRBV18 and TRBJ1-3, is NAGVMQNPRHLVRRRGQEARLRCSPMKGHSHVYWYRQLPEEGLKFMVYLQKENIIDESGMPKERFSAEFPKEGPSILRIQQVVRGDSAAYFCASSPGQGGNTIYFGEGSWLTVV.